These 32 T cell receptor beta chains were all obtained from the same sample, sequenced in a study of memory CD8 T cells in hepatitis C reinfection. The method was immunoSEQ multiplex PCR; TCRdb's version includes in-frame clones alone and lacks a portion of them. This sample has about 50,000 clones, with approximately 92% found just once. The time point: late/post reinfection, 12 to 24 weeks after detection. No in vitro expansion preceded TCR sequencing of the sorted cells. Sequenced input: naive CD8+ T cells sorted from blood. The source of these receptors is a man younger than 30 with hepatitis C virus infection.

On this clone: At one end, the junction sequence differs from germline, possibly due to a read error. The J gene is TRBJ2-1, the V gene TRBV4-1; TRBD2 agrees at 11 bases. The CDR3 extends over 15 amino acids. CDR1 and CDR2 (germline): MGHRA, YSYEKL. The CDR3: CASGSVAGGRNGQFF. The DNA of the CDR3 is TGCGCCAGCGGCTCTGTAGCGGGAGGGCGGAATGGGCAGTTCTTC.

The chain has TRBV19 and TRBJ1-5; 9 bases agree with TRBD1. The CDR3 sequence is 15 residues long. Unmatched junction bases numbered 7, after V lost 3 bases and J lost 7 bases. Germline V CDR1 and CDR2: LNHDA, SQIVND (reference sequence). DNA of the CDR3: TGTGCCAGTAGTATTGGGGACAGGGTGGTCCAGCCCCAGCATTTT. This encodes CASSIGDRVVQPQHF.

This clone was seen only a few times. The rearrangement uses TRBV4-1 and TRBJ1-1; the D is unclear. The CDR3 sequence is 14 residues long. Germline CDR1 and CDR2: MGHRA and YSYEKL. V dropped 2 bases and J dropped 5 bases, with 12 bases sitting between them. CDR3 residues: CASSQSGIETEAFF. DNA of the CDR3: TGCGCCAGCAGCCAATCCGGGATAGAGACTGAAGCTTTCTTT.

The rearrangement uses TRBV28 and TRBJ2-2; TRBD2 matches 8 bases. Germline lookup yields CDR1 MDHEN and CDR2 SYDVKM. The CDR3 covers 16 residues. V lost 3 bases to trimming and J lost 0 bases; unmatched junction nucleotides: 3. The CDR3 bases are TGTGCCAGCAGTTTGGGGGGACTAGCGAACACCGGGGAGCTGTTTTTT. It translates to CASSLGGLANTGELFF.

V and J are TRBV6-5 and TRBJ1-1; the D is unclear. The V gene's germline CDR1 is MNHEY and CDR2 SVGAGI. The V and J ends lost 3 bases and 1 base respectively, with 9 bases between them. The CDR3 loop spans 14 amino acids. In DNA, the CDR3 is TGTGCCAGCAGTTATGAGGCCGCGAACACTGAAGCTTTCTTT. Protein sequence: CASSYEAANTEAFF.

V is TRBV23-1 and J is TRBJ1-5, with 7 bases identical to TRBD1. TRBV23-1 is flagged as an ORF with uncertain function. The CDR3 extends over 17 amino acids. The J segment lost 2 bases and the V segment lost 2 bases, leaving 9 bases of the junction unmatched. CDR3 nucleotides: TGCGCCAGCAGTCAACCAGGGGGGAATGGGGGCAATCAGCCCCAGCATTTT. This codes for CASSQPGGNGGNQPQHF.

The chain links TRBV7-8 to TRBJ1-3; D uncertain. V was cut by 1 base and J by 0 bases, with 7 bases left in between. CDR1 and CDR2 (germline): SGHVS, FQNEAQ. The CDR3 length is 15 residues. CDR3 DNA sequence: TGTGCCAGCAGCTTAGAGAGCCGCTCTGGAAACACCATATATTTT. Its translation is CASSLESRSGNTIYF.

The chain joins TRBV5-1 to TRBJ2-1; 8 bases align to TRBD2. The CDR3 is made up of 14 amino acids. Germline CDR1 and CDR2: SGHRS and YFSETQ. V gave up 4 bases and J gave up 7 bases; unmatched junction bases: 7. This chain's CDR3 is CASSMGLGENEQFF. CDR3 in DNA: TGCGCCAGCAGCATGGGACTAGGGGAGAATGAGCAGTTCTTC. Together with reference TRBV5-1 and TRBJ2-1, the CDR3 gives the full variable domain: KAGVTQTPRYLIKTRGQQVTLSCSPISGHRSVSWYQQTPGQGLQFLFEYFSETQRNKGNFPGRFSGRQFSNSRSEMNVSTLELGDSALYLCASSMGLGENEQFFGPGTRLTVL.

V usage is TRBV18 and J usage is TRBJ2-5; 9 bases match TRBD2. The better agreement between TRBJ2-7 and the DNA end casts doubt on the J call. CDR1 KGHSH and CDR2 LQKENI come from the germline V gene. This CDR3 has 17 residues. CDR3 in DNA: TGTGCCAGCTCACCCCAACCCACTAGCGGGTTCTCCTACGAGCAGTACTTC. Its translation: CASSPQPTSGFSYEQYF.

The rearrangement links TRBV7-8 to TRBJ2-3; 9 positions agree with TRBD2. This CDR3 region has 16 residues. The germline V gene encodes CDR1 SGHVS and CDR2 FQNEAQ. V trimming: 4 bases; J trimming: 2 bases; junction bases outside the gene matches: 7. CDR3 nucleotides: TGTGCCAGCAGCTCGAGACTAGCGGACTACACAGATACGCAGTATTTT. Translated, it gives CASSSRLADYTDTQYF. The full variable domain, with the rest looked up from reference TRBV7-8 and TRBJ2-3, is GAGVSQSPRYKVAKRGQDVALRCDPISGHVSLFWYQQALGQGPEFLTYFQNEAQLDKSGLPSDRFFAERPEGSVSTLKIQRTQQEDSAVYLCASSSRLADYTDTQYFGPGTRLTVL.

V and J are TRBV7-9 and TRBJ2-2, with D perhaps TRBD2 (5 bases). The V end lost 5 bases, the J end lost 9 bases, and 10 bases lay between the germline ends. CDR3 size: 12 residues. The germline V gene encodes CDR1 SEHNR and CDR2 FQNEAQ (reference sequence). Written as DNA, the CDR3 is TGTGCCAGCAGCCCAGGAGGAAGGGAGCTGTTTTTT. Its protein product is CASSPGGRELFF. The full variable domain, rest sourced from reference TRBV7-9 and TRBJ2-2, is DTGVSQNPRHKITKRGQNVTFRCDPISEHNRLYWYRQTLGQGPEFLTYFQNEAQLEKSRLLSDRFSAERPKGSFSTLEIQRTEQGDSAMYLCASSPGGRELFFGEGSRLTVL.

V usage is TRBV28 and J usage is TRBJ2-7; 9 nucleotides align to TRBD2. The CDR3 consists of 18 residues. Germline V gene lookup returns CDR1 MDHEN and CDR2 SYDVKM. J gave up 3 bases and V 4 bases, and 16 bases lay outside the gene matches. The CDR3 nucleotides read TGTGCCAGCAGTTCCGCGGGGGGGAGGTCGGGGACCTTCTACGAGCAGTACTTC. Translation: CASSSAGGRSGTFYEQYF.

The V call is TRBV13, the J call TRBJ2-1, with D possibly matching TRBD2 (5 bases). CDR1 and CDR2 from the germline V gene are PRHDT and FYEKMQ (reference sequence). This CDR3 has 16 residues. The V gene lost 4 bases and the J gene lost 5 bases, with 18 bases spanning the gap. The CDR3 is CASSSPFGVGNNEQFF. In DNA form, the CDR3 reads TGTGCCAGCAGCTCCCCCTTCGGGGTTGGGAACAATGAGCAGTTCTTC.

The rearrangement links TRBV18 to TRBJ1-1, with 10 bases fitting TRBD1. Germline-derived CDR1 and CDR2 are KGHSH and LQKENI. The V segment lost 4 bases and the J segment 3 bases; nucleotides outside the gene matches: 2. CDR3 length equals 14 residues. Here the CDR3 reads CASSLGQGDTEAFF. The DNA of the CDR3 is TGTGCCAGCTCACTAGGACAGGGGGACACTGAAGCTTTCTTT.

The chain carries TRBV5-4 and TRBJ2-7; 8 nucleotides align to TRBD2. With V trimmed by 0 bases and J by 6 bases, 5 bases remained unmatched. In germline, CDR1 is SGHNT, CDR2 YYREEE (reference sequence). The CDR3 runs to 14 residues. The CDR3 DNA reads as TGTGCCAGCAGCTTGGTAGCGGGGCCCGCCGAGCAGTACTTC. Encoded protein: CASSLVAGPAEQYF.

The chain employs TRBV11-2 and TRBJ2-2; 8 nucleotides line up with TRBD1. J was trimmed by 5 bases and V by 3 bases; bases with no gene match: 8. CDR1 and CDR2 from the germline V gene are SGHAT and FQNNGV. The CDR3 runs 16 residues. This CDR3 reads CASSFRAGGLTGELFF. CDR3 DNA: TGTGCCAGCAGCTTTAGAGCAGGGGGCTTAACCGGGGAGCTGTTTTTT.

V and J are TRBV7-2 and TRBJ2-2, with 11 bases lining up with TRBD2. Germline V gives CDR1 SGHTA, CDR2 FQGNSA. The ends lost 5 bases at V and 5 bases at J; junction bases unmatched: 4. The CDR3 is made up of 15 amino acids. The CDR3 DNA reads as TGTGCCAGCAGCCGGACTAGCGGGCTGACCGGGGAGCTGTTTTTT. The encoded protein is CASSRTSGLTGELFF.

The genes are TRBV29-1 and TRBJ1-2, with 7 bases matching TRBD1. The germline V gene encodes CDR1 SQVTM and CDR2 ANQGSEA. This CDR3 spans 13 amino acids. V dropped 6 bases and J dropped 8; count of bases not matched to a gene: 12. CDR3 bases: TGCAGCGTCGTGGGACAGAGGGCGGGAGGCTACACCTTC. Its translation: CSVVGQRAGGYTF.

The chain carries TRBV6-5 and TRBJ2-6; TRBD2 is a possible D gene (7 bases). The CDR3 is 16 residues long. V was trimmed by 0 bases and J by 2 bases, leaving 8 bases between them. Germline values: CDR1 MNHEY, CDR2 SVGAGI. CDR3 amino acids: CASSYSGGAGANVLTF. CDR3 nucleotide sequence: TGTGCCAGCAGTTACTCAGGGGGGGCTGGGGCCAACGTCCTGACTTTC.

The chain links TRBV18 to TRBJ2-7; 9 nucleotides align to TRBD2. V trimming: 4 bases; J trimming: 4 bases; junction bases outside the gene matches: 5. The CDR3 extends over 14 amino acids. CDR1 KGHSH and CDR2 LQKENI come from the germline V gene. This CDR3 reads CASSLSGRWYEQYF. In nucleotides, the CDR3 is TGTGCCAGCTCACTCAGCGGGAGGTGGTACGAGCAGTACTTC.

V is TRBV28 and J is TRBJ2-7; the match to TRBD2 covers 8 bases. Germline lookup yields CDR1 MDHEN and CDR2 SYDVKM. This CDR3 contains 15 residues. With V trimmed by 8 bases and J by 0 bases, 9 bases remained unmatched. The CDR3 DNA reads TGTGCCAGCGGTATTAGCGGGGACCTCTCCTACGAGCAGTACTTC. Encoded protein: CASGISGDLSYEQYF.

The chain is built from TRBV27 and TRBJ2-1, with TRBD2 matching 14 bases. V shed 6 bases and J 8 bases; nucleotides not matched to a gene: 18. The CDR3 sequence is 19 residues long. The germline V gene encodes CDR1 MNHEY and CDR2 SMNVEV (reference sequence). CDR3 sequence (DNA): TGTGCCAGCAGCTTCCTGGCCCGACTAGCGGGGGGGCCTCAGGATGAGCAGTTCTTC. Translated, it gives CASSFLARLAGGPQDEQFF.

The chain is built from TRBV9 and TRBJ2-1; the D gene is possibly TRBD1 (5 bases). The CDR3 runs to 15 residues. V was pared by 1 base and J by 7 bases, with 15 bases between. From germline, CDR1 is SGDLS and CDR2 YYNGEE. The DNA of the CDR3 is TGTGCCAGCAGCGTATTTGCAGGGCTGAGTAATGAGCAGTTCTTC. This codes for CASSVFAGLSNEQFF.

V gene TRBV11-3 combines with J gene TRBJ2-1; no clear D. The CDR3 totals 15 residues. The germline V and J ends were trimmed by 0 bases and 1 base, with 7 bases remaining between them. Per the germline V gene, CDR1 is SGHNT and CDR2 is YENEEA. CDR3: CASSLDIRSYNEQFF. The CDR3 DNA reads as TGTGCCAGCAGCTTAGATATACGGTCCTACAATGAGCAGTTCTTC.

The chain employs TRBV19 and TRBJ2-1, with 9 bases aligning to TRBD2. With V trimmed by 8 bases and J by 3 bases, 5 bases remained unmatched. The CDR3 has 14 residues. Germline V gene sequence: CDR1 LNHDA, CDR2 SQIVND (reference sequence). The CDR3 coding sequence is TGTGCCAGTTCGAGCGGGGGGCTCTACAATGAGCAGTTCTTC. Encoded protein: CASSSGGLYNEQFF.

The CDR3 coding sequence is TGCGCCAGCAGCCAAGATCCAGGGTTTAGTGGTGCCAACGTCCTGACTTTC. This codes for CASSQDPGFSGANVLTF. V is TRBV4-1 and J is TRBJ2-6, with D maybe TRBD1 (5 bases). The V gene lost 0 bases and the J gene lost 7 bases, with 16 bases spanning the gap. Germline values: CDR1 MGHRA, CDR2 YSYEKL. The CDR3 contains 17 residues.

The V and J genes are TRBV2 and TRBJ1-2, with D possibly TRBD1 on 6 matching bases. CDR1 is SNHLY, CDR2 FYNNEI, per germline. V was shortened by 3 bases and J by 3 bases, with 8 bases between the two germline ends. The CDR3 runs 13 residues. The CDR3 bases are TGTGCCAGCAGTGACAGGGGCGACTATGGCTACACCTTC. Translating it yields CASSDRGDYGYTF. Looking up the rest from reference TRBV2 and TRBJ1-2 gives the full variable domain: EPEVTQTPSHQVTQMGQEVILRCVPISNHLYFYWYRQILGQKVEFLVSFYNNEISEKSEIFDDQFSVERPDGSNFTLKIRSTKLEDSAMYFCASSDRGDYGYTFGSGTRLTVV.

The rearrangement joins TRBV5-1 to TRBJ2-1; 16 bases are shared with TRBD2. This CDR3 is 20 amino acids long. CDR1 is SGHRS and CDR2 is YFSETQ in the germline V gene. V gave up 0 bases and J gave up 1 base; unmatched junction bases: 7. The CDR3: CASSLGGTSGRAGSYNEQFF. DNA of the CDR3: TGCGCCAGCAGCTTGGGCGGGACTAGCGGGAGGGCCGGGTCCTACAATGAGCAGTTCTTC.

The chain links TRBV9 to TRBJ1-2; 8 bases agree with TRBD1. The germline V gene has CDR1 SGDLS and CDR2 YYNGEE. CDR3 size: 16 residues. With 4 bases clipped from V and 2 bases from J, the junction kept 10 bases outside the gene matches. In DNA form, the CDR3 reads TGTGCCAGCAGCTACGATTGGACAGGGCAGAACTATGGCTACACCTTC. Its translation: CASSYDWTGQNYGYTF.

This clone has only one observation. The chain joins TRBV7-9 to TRBJ2-7; TRBD1 might be the D (5 bases). Germline V gene sequence: CDR1 SEHNR, CDR2 FQNEAQ (reference sequence). V was pared by 5 bases and J by 1 base, with 21 bases between. The CDR3 is 17 amino acids. CDR3 residues: CASSPRLLGDDSYEQYF. The CDR3, as DNA: TGTGCCAGCAGCCCCCGCCTGCTAGGGGATGATTCCTACGAGCAGTACTTC.

Only a few counts were recorded for this clone. The chain combines TRBV10-1 with TRBJ2-7; 10 bases line up with TRBD1. Germline V gene data show CDR1 as WNHNN and CDR2 as SYGVQD (reference sequence). This CDR3 contains 10 residues. The CDR3 sequence is CASSDRTGGV. CDR3 nucleotide sequence: TGCGCCAGCAGTGATCGGACAGGGGGCGTC.

The J gene is TRBJ2-2, the V gene TRBV29-1; the D gene is possibly TRBD1 (5 bases). The V gene lost 7 bases and the J gene lost 5 bases, with 17 bases spanning the gap. Germline lookup yields CDR1 SQVTM and CDR2 ANQGSEA. The CDR3 has 14 amino acids. The CDR3 bases are TGCAGCGCTGGCGAAGCAGGGTTAACCGGGGAGCTGTTTTTT. It is translated as CSAGEAGLTGELFF.